Detailed here is one TCR beta chain. Its antigen is not known. Terminally differentiated effector memory CD45RA+ cells were excluded by CCR7 positive selection of CD45RO-negative cells. This sample was taken from a study of shared clonotypes between healthy human individuals. Study results and caveats: Roughly 5% of naive CD4 clonotypes were shared across a handful of donors. Sequencing of the sorted subsets was shown by rarefaction to be incomplete despite large depth.

From germline, CDR1 is LNHDA and CDR2 SQIVND (reference sequence). This CDR3 comprises 16 residues. V trimming: 3 bases; J trimming: 3 bases; junction bases outside the gene matches: 8. Genomic DNA from each subset was divided evenly over several immunoSEQ plates. Only in-frame clones appear in the TCRdb table, and some are missing; sequencing was by immunoSEQ multiplex PCR. The sample comprises roughly 2,000,000 clones, 90% to 95% of which are singletons, and more than 1.5% rests with the top ten. The receptor's source is a man aged 18-30 years in good health. Some clones in this sample may be carry-over from other donors' samples. The chain is built from TRBV19 and TRBJ1-1; 9 bases are a match to TRBD1. The sample comprised naive CD8+ T cells from PBMCs. CDR3 nucleotide sequence: TGTGCCAGTAGTATCGGGGACAGGGTTCCGGACACTGAAGCTTTCTTT. Translation: CASSIGDRVPDTEAFF.